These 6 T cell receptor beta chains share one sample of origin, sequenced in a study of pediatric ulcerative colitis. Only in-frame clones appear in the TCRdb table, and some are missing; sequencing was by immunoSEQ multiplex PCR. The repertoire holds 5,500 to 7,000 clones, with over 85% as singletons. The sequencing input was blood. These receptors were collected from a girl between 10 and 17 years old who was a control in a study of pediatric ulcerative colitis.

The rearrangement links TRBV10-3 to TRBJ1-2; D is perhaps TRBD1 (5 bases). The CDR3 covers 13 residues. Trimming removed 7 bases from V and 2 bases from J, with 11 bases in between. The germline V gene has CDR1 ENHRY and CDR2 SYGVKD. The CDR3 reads CAITLTENYGYTF. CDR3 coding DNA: TGTGCCATCACCCTGACAGAGAACTATGGCTACACCTTC.

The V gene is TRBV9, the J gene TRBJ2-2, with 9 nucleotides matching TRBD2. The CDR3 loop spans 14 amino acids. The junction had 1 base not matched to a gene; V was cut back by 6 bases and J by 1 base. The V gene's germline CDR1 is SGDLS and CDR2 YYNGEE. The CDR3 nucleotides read TGTGCCAGCACGACTAGCGGGAACACCGGGGAGCTGTTTTTT. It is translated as CASTTSGNTGELFF.

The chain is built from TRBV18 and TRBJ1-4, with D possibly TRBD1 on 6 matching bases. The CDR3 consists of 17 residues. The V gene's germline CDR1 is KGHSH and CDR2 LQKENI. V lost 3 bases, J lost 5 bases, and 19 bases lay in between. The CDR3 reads CASSPVRGLVENEKLFF. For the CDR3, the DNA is TGTGCCAGCTCACCGGTCAGGGGTTTGGTGGAAAATGAAAAACTGTTTTTT.

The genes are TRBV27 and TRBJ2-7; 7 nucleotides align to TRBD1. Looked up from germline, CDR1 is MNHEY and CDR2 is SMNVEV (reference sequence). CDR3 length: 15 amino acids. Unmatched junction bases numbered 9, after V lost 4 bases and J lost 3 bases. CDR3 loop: CASSYLSTGHYEQYF. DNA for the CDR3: TGTGCCAGCAGTTATCTCTCGACAGGGCACTACGAGCAGTACTTC.

CDR3 bases: TGTGCCAGTAGTAACCGCAACAATATACCGGGACAGTTGAGCTATGGCTACACCTTC. This translates into CASSNRNNIPGQLSYGYTF. The rearrangement joins TRBV19 to TRBJ1-2; 7 bases match TRBD1. Trimming took 4 bases from V and 4 from J; bases not matched to a gene: 21. Germline V CDR1 and CDR2: LNHDA, SQIVND (reference sequence). CDR3 length equals 19 residues.

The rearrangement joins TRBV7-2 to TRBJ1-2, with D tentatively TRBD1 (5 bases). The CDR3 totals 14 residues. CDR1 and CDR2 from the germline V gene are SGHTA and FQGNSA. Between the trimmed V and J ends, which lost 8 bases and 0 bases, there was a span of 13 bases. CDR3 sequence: CASSTAPSNYGYTF. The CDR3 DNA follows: TGTGCCAGCTCGACAGCCCCCTCTAACTATGGCTACACCTTC.